This TCR beta chain was sequenced during a study of shared clonotypes between healthy human individuals. Trimming took off 6 bases at V and 0 bases at J, with 11 bases between the two ends. CDR1 MNHNS and CDR2 SASEGT come from the germline V gene. This CDR3 region has 14 residues. Sequencing was performed with immunoSEQ multiplex PCR; in TCRdb, only in-frame clones are kept and a portion is missing. Here the sample spans 950,000 to 1,100,000 clones, about 75% being singletons. The TCR was taken from a man aged 18 to 29 in good health. This chain connects TRBV6-1 to TRBJ1-1; D ambiguous. Sequencing was performed on memory CD4+ T cells sorted from blood. Subset described: CD45RA-negative fraction. The CDR3 spells CASSPDGLNTEAFF. CDR3 DNA sequence: TGTGCCAGCAGCCCAGACGGTTTGAACACTGAAGCTTTCTTT.